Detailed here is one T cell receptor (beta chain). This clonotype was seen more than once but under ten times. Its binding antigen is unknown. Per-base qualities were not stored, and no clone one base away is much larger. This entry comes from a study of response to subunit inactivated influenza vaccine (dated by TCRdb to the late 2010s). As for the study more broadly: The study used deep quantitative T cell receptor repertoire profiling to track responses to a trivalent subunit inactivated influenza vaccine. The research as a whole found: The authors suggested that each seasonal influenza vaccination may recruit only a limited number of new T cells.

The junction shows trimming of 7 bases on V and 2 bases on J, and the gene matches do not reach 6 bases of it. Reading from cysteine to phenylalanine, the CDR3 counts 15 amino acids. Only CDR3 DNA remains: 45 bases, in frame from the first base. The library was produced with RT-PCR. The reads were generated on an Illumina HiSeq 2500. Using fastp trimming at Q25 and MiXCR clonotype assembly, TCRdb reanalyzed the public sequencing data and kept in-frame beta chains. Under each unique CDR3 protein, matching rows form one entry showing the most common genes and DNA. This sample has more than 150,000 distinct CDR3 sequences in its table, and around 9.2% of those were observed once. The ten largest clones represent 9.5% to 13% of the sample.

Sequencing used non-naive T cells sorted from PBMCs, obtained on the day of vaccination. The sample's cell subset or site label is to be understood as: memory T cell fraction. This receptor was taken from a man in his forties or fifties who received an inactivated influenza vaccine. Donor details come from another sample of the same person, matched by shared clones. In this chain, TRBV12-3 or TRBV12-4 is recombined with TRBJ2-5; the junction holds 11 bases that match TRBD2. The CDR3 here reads CASTMVAGGQETQYF. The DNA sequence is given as TGTGCCAGCACAATGGTAGCGGGGGGGCAAGAGACCCAGTACTTC.